Listed here are 18 T cell receptor beta chains from one sample, sequenced in a study of early T cells in non-severe SARS-CoV-2 infection. MiXCR was run by TCRdb on the 5' RACE reads, yielding one entry per CDR3 protein. This table holds some 49,000 distinct CDR3 sequences, around 11% found once. Material: whole blood. The receptors here all came from an adult who was a healthcare worker with PCR-confirmed SARS-CoV-2 infection or an uninfected control (not recorded which).

This clonotype occurred a few times. As DNA, the CDR3 is TGTGCCAGCAGCCCCACTAGGGCGGGGGGCTACAATGAGCAGTTCTTC. It encodes CASSPTRAGGYNEQFF. The rearrangement links TRBV12-3 or TRBV12-4 to TRBJ2-1; 8 bases fit TRBD2. V trimming: 6 bases; J trimming: 3 bases; junction bases outside the gene matches: 10. This CDR3 has 16 residues.

This clonotype was counted between two and nine times. The chain recombines TRBV27 with TRBJ2-3; 9 positions agree with TRBD1. Germline V CDR1 and CDR2: MNHEY, SMNVEV (reference sequence). V lost 7 bases and J lost 4; bases outside the gene matches: 12. This CDR3 contains 16 residues. The CDR3 coding sequence is TGTGCCAGCACGACTAACCGGGACAGGGATTCAGATACGCAGTATTTT. Translation gives CASTTNRDRDSDTQYF.

The gene calls are TRBV11-2 and TRBJ2-2; a possible D gene is TRBD2 (5 bases). Between the trimmed V and J ends, which lost 1 base and 5 bases, there was a span of 8 bases. This CDR3 has 14 residues. The germline V gene encodes CDR1 SGHAT and CDR2 FQNNGV. The CDR3, as DNA: TGTGCCAGCAGCTTAGGGACTGTGACCGGGGAGCTGTTTTTT. Amino acids: CASSLGTVTGELFF.

The rearrangement uses TRBV6-1 and TRBJ1-6; weak D call: TRBD1 (6 bases). Germline loops: CDR1 MNHNS, CDR2 SASEGT. The CDR3 runs 16 residues. With 8 bases removed from V and 4 bases from J, the gap between germline ends came to 18 bases. In nucleotides, the CDR3 is TGTGCCAGCCGGGACACCGTAGGGGGGTATAATTCACCCCTCCACTTT. Translation gives CASRDTVGGYNSPLHF.

This clonotype was recorded many times. The chain links TRBV7-2 to TRBJ2-3, with 8 positions matching TRBD2. V shed 7 bases and J 3 bases; nucleotides not matched to a gene: 9. Per germline, CDR1 SGHTA and CDR2 FQGNSA. The length of the CDR3 is 15 residues. CDR3: CASIREGRLTDTQYF. CDR3 bases: TGTGCCAGCATACGGGAGGGTCGCTTAACAGATACGCAGTATTTT. The full variable domain, in which reference TRBV7-2 and TRBJ2-3 provide the parts outside the CDR3, is GAGVSQSPSNKVTEKGKDVELRCDPISGHTALYWYRQSLGQGLEFLIYFQGNSAPDKSGLPSDRFSAERTGGSVSTLTIQRTQQEDSAVYLCASIREGRLTDTQYFGPGTRLTVL.

This clonotype was recorded many times. The chain has TRBV5-1 and TRBJ2-1; the D call may be TRBD1 or TRBD2 (5 bases each). The V gene's germline CDR1 is SGHRS and CDR2 YFSETQ. This CDR3 has 15 residues. V was trimmed by 5 bases and J by 0 bases, leaving 12 bases between them. The CDR3 loop reads CASRRDLSSYNEQFF. The CDR3 coding sequence is TGCGCCAGCAGACGGGACCTCAGCTCCTACAATGAGCAGTTCTTC.

This clonotype was picked up a small number of times. The chain links TRBV6-2 or TRBV6-3 to TRBJ1-6; possible D gene TRBD1, 5 bases. The V end was cut by 6 bases, the J end by 10 bases, with 16 bases between. Looked up from germline, CDR1 is MNHEY and CDR2 is SVGEGT. This CDR3 comprises 14 residues. The CDR3 protein is CASSPSRQSSPLHF. As DNA, the CDR3 is TGTGCCAGCAGCCCCTCCCGACAGTCGTCACCCCTCCACTTT.

The gene calls are TRBV2 and TRBJ1-2, with no clear D. Between the trimmed V and J ends, which lost 2 bases and 4 bases, there was a span of 14 bases. This CDR3 spans 15 amino acids. Germline V CDR1 and CDR2: SNHLY, FYNNEI. CDR3 in DNA: TGTGCCAGCAGTGAAACGGCTCCCATCCGCTATGGCTACACCTTC. Protein: CASSETAPIRYGYTF. Complete variable domain (other parts from reference TRBV2 and TRBJ1-2): EPEVTQTPSHQVTQMGQEVILRCVPISNHLYFYWYRQILGQKVEFLVSFYNNEISEKSEIFDDQFSVERPDGSNFTLKIRSTKLEDSAMYFCASSETAPIRYGYTFGSGTRLTVV.

Concerning this clonotype itself: A much larger clone is a single base away; this may be a read error. The V call is TRBV6-6, the J call TRBJ2-7, with 11 bases aligning to TRBD2. The CDR3 length is 16 residues. Germline CDR1 MNHNY, CDR2 SVGAGI (reference sequence). CDR3 coding DNA: TGTGCCGGCAGTTTCCGGACTAGCGGGTTATCCTACGAGCAGTACTTC. Its translation: CAGSFRTSGLSYEQYF.

This clonotype was counted ten times or more. This rearrangement joins TRBV29-1 to TRBJ2-5; TRBD1 matches at 9 bases. The CDR3 contains 14 residues. The J segment lost 5 bases and the V segment lost 2 bases, leaving 6 bases of the junction unmatched. In germline, CDR1 is SQVTM, CDR2 ANQGSEA. This chain's CDR3 is CSVEPNTGGETQYF. Here the CDR3 DNA reads TGCAGCGTTGAACCAAATACAGGGGGCGAGACCCAGTACTTC.

This clonotype was observed many times. V gene TRBV6-6 combines with J gene TRBJ2-2; weak D call: TRBD2 (5 bases). Trimming took 7 bases from V and 1 from J, leaving 13 bases between them. CDR3 length: 15 amino acids. From germline, CDR1 is MNHNY and CDR2 SVGAGI (reference sequence). This CDR3 reads CASKSHGVNTGELFF. The CDR3 DNA reads TGTGCCAGCAAGAGTCACGGGGTGAACACCGGGGAGCTGTTTTTT.

The chain carries TRBV7-9 and TRBJ1-2; perhaps TRBD1 as D (6 bases). The V end was cut by 4 bases, the J end by 0 bases, with 15 bases between. Germline V gives CDR1 SEHNR, CDR2 FQNEAQ (reference sequence). The CDR3 sequence is 16 residues long. This CDR3 reads CASSSIRQEANYGYTF. CDR3 coding DNA: TGTGCCAGCAGCTCTATACGACAGGAGGCTAACTATGGCTACACCTTC.

This clonotype was seen ten or more times. The chain carries TRBV20-1 and TRBJ1-1, with D hard to call. V gave up 3 bases and J gave up 4 bases, with 9 bases separating them. The CDR3 has 12 amino acids. From germline, CDR1 is DFQATT and CDR2 SNEGSKA (reference sequence). The CDR3 reads CSARAGGTEAFF. The DNA for the CDR3 is TGCAGTGCTAGGGCAGGCGGCACTGAAGCTTTCTTT.

This clonotype appeared a few times. At one of its ends the junction is not consistent with the germline gene, which may arise from a read error. CDR3 in DNA: TGTGCCATCAGTGAGCCAGAACAGGGGATCCTCTTC. Translation: CAISEPEQGILF. This chain joins TRBV10-3 and TRBJ1-2; TRBD1 matches 7 bases. Per the germline V gene, CDR1 is ENHRY and CDR2 is SYGVKD. The CDR3 contains 12 residues.

Ten or more counts support this clonotype. J is TRBJ2-4 and V is TRBV7-2, with 10 bases that match TRBD1. The CDR3 contains 16 residues. V lost 4 bases and J lost 3; bases outside the gene matches: 6. Germline CDR1 reads SGHTA; CDR2 reads FQGNSA. This chain's CDR3 is CASSSDRGRGKNIQYF. CDR3 nucleotide sequence: TGTGCCAGCAGCTCTGACAGGGGGCGCGGCAAAAACATTCAGTACTTC. The entire variable domain, with the rest obtained from reference TRBV7-2 and TRBJ2-4, is as follows: GAGVSQSPSNKVTEKGKDVELRCDPISGHTALYWYRQSLGQGLEFLIYFQGNSAPDKSGLPSDRFSAERTGGSVSTLTIQRTQQEDSAVYLCASSSDRGRGKNIQYFGAGTRLSVL.

This clonotype was found many times. The V and J genes are TRBV20-1 and TRBJ1-3; no clear D gene. The CDR3 spans 14 residues. Trimming removed 5 bases at V and 0 bases at J, with 11 bases between. Germline assignment: CDR1 DFQATT and CDR2 SNEGSKA (reference sequence). As DNA, the CDR3 is TGCAGTGCTTATGGACCGACCTCTGGAAACACCATATATTTT. It yields the protein CSAYGPTSGNTIYF.

This clonotype was seen repeatedly, ten times or more. The chain combines TRBV7-3 with TRBJ2-3; 7 positions match TRBD2. Trimming at V came to 2 bases and at J to 5 bases, leaving 4 bases not matched to a gene. Per germline, CDR1 SGHTA and CDR2 FQGTGA. The CDR3 is made up of 14 amino acids. Here the CDR3 reads CASSLGTGGDTQYF. CDR3 bases: TGTGCCAGCAGCTTAGGGACGGGAGGAGATACGCAGTATTTT.

This clonotype has more than one count but fewer than ten. This rearrangement joins TRBV7-2 to TRBJ1-1; maybe TRBD1 (5 bases). V was clipped by 0 bases and J by 4 bases, with 18 bases between them. Germline V lookup: CDR1 SGHTA, CDR2 FQGNSA. This CDR3 comprises 17 residues. The chain's CDR3 is CASSLAIRGALGTEAFF. DNA of the CDR3: TGTGCCAGCAGCTTAGCGATACGAGGGGCCTTGGGCACTGAAGCTTTCTTT.